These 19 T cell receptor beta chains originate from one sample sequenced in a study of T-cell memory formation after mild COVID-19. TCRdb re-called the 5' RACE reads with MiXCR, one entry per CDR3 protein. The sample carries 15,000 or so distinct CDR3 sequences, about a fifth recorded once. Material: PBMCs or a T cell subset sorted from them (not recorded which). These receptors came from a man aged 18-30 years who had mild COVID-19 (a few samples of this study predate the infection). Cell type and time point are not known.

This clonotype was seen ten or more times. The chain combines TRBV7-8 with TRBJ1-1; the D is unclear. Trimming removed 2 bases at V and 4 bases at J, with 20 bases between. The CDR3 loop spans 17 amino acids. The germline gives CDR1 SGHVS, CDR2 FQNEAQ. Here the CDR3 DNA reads TGTGCCAGCAGCTTATGGCAACTTGACGTAGTGGGCACTGAAGCTTTCTTT. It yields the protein CASSLWQLDVVGTEAFF.

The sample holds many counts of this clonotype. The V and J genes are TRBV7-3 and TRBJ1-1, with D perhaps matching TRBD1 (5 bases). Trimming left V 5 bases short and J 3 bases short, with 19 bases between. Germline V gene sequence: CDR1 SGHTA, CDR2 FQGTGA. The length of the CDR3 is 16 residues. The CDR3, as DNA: TGTGCCAGCAGCCCCACCTTGATGGGGGAGGACACTGAAGCTTTCTTT. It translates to CASSPTLMGEDTEAFF.

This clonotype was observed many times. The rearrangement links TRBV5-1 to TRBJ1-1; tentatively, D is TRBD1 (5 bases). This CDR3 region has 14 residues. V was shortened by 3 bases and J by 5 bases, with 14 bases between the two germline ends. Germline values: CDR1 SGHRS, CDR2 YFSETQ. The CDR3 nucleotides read TGCGCCAGCAGCTCGGGGGGGAGCGGAACTGAAGCTTTCTTT. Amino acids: CASSSGGSGTEAFF.

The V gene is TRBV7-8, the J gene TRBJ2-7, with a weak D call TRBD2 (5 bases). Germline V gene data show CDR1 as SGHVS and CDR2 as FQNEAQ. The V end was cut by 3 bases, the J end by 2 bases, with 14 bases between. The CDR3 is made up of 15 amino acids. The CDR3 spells CASSFRHEGTYEQYF. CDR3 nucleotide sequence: TGTGCCAGCAGCTTTCGGCATGAGGGTACCTACGAGCAGTACTTC.

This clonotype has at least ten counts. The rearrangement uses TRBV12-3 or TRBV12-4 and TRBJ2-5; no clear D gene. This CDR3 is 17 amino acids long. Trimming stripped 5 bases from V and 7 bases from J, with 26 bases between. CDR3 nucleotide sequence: TGTGCCAGCAGTCCCCCCGCCCATGTGGATAACTATGGGACCCAGTACTTC. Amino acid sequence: CASSPPAHVDNYGTQYF.

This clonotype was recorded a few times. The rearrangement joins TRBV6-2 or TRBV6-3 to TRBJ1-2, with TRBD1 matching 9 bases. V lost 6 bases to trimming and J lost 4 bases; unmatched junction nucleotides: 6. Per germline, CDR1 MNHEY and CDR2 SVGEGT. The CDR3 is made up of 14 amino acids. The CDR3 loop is CASSHAGQGYGYTF. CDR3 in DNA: TGTGCCAGCAGCCACGCGGGACAGGGCTATGGCTACACCTTC.

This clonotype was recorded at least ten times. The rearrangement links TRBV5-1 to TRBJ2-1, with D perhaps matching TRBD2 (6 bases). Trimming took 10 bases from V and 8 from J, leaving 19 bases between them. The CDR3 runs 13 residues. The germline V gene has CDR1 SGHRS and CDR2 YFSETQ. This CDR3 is CASLGGKGDEQFF. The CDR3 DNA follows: TGCGCCTCTCTCGGGGGTAAGGGAGATGAGCAGTTCTTC. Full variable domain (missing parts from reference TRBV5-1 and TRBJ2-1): KAGVTQTPRYLIKTRGQQVTLSCSPISGHRSVSWYQQTPGQGLQFLFEYFSETQRNKGNFPGRFSGRQFSNSRSEMNVSTLELGDSALYLCASLGGKGDEQFFGPGTRLTVL.

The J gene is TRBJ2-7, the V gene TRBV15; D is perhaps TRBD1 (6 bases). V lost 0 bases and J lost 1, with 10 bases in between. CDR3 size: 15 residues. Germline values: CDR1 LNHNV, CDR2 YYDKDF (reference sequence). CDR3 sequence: CATSRDSDRSYEQYV. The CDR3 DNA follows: TGTGCCACCAGCAGAGATTCGGACAGATCCTACGAGCAGTACGTC.

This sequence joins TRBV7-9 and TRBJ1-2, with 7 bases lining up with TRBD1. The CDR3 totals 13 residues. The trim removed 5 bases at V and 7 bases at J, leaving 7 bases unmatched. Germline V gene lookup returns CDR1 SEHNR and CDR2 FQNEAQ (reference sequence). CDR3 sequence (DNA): TGTGCCAGCAGCGCGGCAGGGGGTTTTGGCTACACCTTC. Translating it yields CASSAAGGFGYTF. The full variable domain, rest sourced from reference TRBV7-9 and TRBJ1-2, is DTGVSQNPRHKITKRGQNVTFRCDPISEHNRLYWYRQTLGQGPEFLTYFQNEAQLEKSRLLSDRFSAERPKGSFSTLEIQRTEQGDSAMYLCASSAAGGFGYTFGSGTRLTVV.

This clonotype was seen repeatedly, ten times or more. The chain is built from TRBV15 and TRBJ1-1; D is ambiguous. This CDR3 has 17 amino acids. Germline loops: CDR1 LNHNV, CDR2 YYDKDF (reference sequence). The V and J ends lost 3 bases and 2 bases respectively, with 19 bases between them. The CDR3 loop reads CATSREGYGSGNTEAFF. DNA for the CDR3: TGTGCCACCAGCAGGGAGGGTTACGGCAGCGGCAACACTGAAGCTTTCTTT.

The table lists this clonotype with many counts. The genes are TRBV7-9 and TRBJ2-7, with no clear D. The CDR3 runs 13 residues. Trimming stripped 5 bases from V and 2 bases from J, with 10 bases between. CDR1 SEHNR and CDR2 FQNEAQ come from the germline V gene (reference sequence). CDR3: CASSEAGTYEQYV. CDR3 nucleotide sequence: TGTGCCAGCAGCGAGGCCGGAACCTACGAGCAGTACGTC.

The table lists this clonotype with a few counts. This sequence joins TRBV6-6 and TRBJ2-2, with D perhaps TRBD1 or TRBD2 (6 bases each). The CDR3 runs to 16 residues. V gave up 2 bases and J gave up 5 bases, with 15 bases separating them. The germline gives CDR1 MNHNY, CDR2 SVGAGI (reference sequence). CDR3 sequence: CASSYDGGRWTGELFF. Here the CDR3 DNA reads TGTGCCAGCAGTTACGACGGGGGCCGGTGGACCGGGGAGCTGTTTTTT.

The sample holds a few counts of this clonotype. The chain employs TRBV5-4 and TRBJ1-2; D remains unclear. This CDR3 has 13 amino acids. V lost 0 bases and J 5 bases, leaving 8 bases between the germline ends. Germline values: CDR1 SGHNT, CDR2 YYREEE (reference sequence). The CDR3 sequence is CASSLDSGYGYTF. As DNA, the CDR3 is TGTGCCAGCAGCTTGGATTCGGGATATGGCTACACCTTC.

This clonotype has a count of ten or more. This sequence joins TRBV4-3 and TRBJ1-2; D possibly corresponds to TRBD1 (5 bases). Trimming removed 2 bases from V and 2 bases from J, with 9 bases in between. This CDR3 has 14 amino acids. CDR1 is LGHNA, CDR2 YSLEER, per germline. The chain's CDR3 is CASSQYRGNYGYTF. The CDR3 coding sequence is TGCGCCAGCAGCCAATACCGGGGGAACTATGGCTACACCTTC.

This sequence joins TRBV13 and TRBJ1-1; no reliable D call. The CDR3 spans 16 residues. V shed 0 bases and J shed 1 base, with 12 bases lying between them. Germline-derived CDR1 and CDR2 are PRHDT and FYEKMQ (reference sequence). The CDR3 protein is CASSLGWVGWNTEAFF. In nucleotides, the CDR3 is TGTGCCAGCAGCTTAGGCTGGGTAGGGTGGAACACTGAAGCTTTCTTT.

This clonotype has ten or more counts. The CDR3 sequence is CASSQGLAGTVFF. CDR3 in DNA: TGCGCCAGCAGCCAAGGACTAGCGGGGACAGTTTTCTTC. This chain links TRBV4-3 with TRBJ2-1; 11 bases match TRBD2. The J segment lost 16 bases and the V segment lost 1 base, leaving 6 bases of the junction unmatched. The CDR3 is 13 amino acids. Looked up from germline, CDR1 is LGHNA and CDR2 is YSLEER.

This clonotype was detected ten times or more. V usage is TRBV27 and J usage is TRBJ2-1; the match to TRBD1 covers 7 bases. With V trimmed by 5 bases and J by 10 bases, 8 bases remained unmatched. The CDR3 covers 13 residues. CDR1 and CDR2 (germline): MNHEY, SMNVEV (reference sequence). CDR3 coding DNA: TGTGCCAGCAGTCTATTGACAGGGAACGAGCAGTTCTTC. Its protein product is CASSLLTGNEQFF.

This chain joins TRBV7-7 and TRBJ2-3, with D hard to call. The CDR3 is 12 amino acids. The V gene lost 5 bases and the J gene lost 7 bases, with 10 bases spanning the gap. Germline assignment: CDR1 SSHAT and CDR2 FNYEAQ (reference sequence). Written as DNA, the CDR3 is TGTGCCAGCAGCGGAGATGAGAATACGCAGTATTTT. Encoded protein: CASSGDENTQYF.

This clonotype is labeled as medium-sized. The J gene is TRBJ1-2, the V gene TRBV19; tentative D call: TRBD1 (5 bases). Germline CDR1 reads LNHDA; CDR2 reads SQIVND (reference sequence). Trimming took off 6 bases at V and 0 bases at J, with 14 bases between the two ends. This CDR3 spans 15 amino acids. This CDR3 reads CASRMFQGANYGYTF. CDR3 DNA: TGTGCCAGTAGAATGTTCCAGGGAGCTAACTATGGCTACACCTTC.